This entry lists 22 T cell receptor beta chains sequenced from one sample in a study of T cells in tuberculosis. Using immunoSEQ multiplex PCR, the repertoire was profiled, and TCRdb retains in-frame clones only, with some absent. The sample holds about 24,000 clones; 95% to 96% are singletons and the top ten take about 9.8%. Sequencing was performed on PBMCs. The origin of the receptors is a donor aged 10-29 years with latent tuberculosis or without tuberculosis infection.

The V call is TRBV10-3, the J call TRBJ1-2; 9 nucleotides agree with TRBD1. Germline CDR1 reads ENHRY; CDR2 reads SYGVKD. This CDR3 spans 15 amino acids. Trimming at V came to 6 bases and at J to 6 bases, leaving 11 bases not matched to a gene. The CDR3: CAISQSGTGTHGYTF. The DNA for the CDR3 is TGTGCCATCAGCCAATCCGGGACAGGGACCCATGGCTACACCTTC.

This chain uses TRBV4-1 with TRBJ2-7, with TRBD1 matching over 7 bases. CDR1 is MGHRA and CDR2 is YSYEKL in the germline V gene. Unmatched junction bases numbered 1, after V lost 2 bases and J lost 0 bases. The CDR3 loop spans 14 amino acids. In DNA, the CDR3 is TGCGCCAGCAGCCAAAGGGACAGCTCCTACGAGCAGTACGTC. Translating gives CASSQRDSSYEQYV.

The V and J genes are TRBV6-5 and TRBJ1-2; D is perhaps TRBD1 (5 bases). This CDR3 spans 15 amino acids. The germline gives CDR1 MNHEY, CDR2 SVGAGI. Trimming shortened V by 7 bases and J by 0 bases, and 15 bases separated the two germline ends. The CDR3 sequence is CASTSPGVSNYGYTF. In DNA, the CDR3 is TGTGCCAGCACCTCCCCGGGGGTTTCTAACTATGGCTACACCTTC.

In DNA, the CDR3 is TGTGCCAGCAGTTACGGGGGCACGGGTTCACCCCTCCACTTT. Amino acids: CASSYGGTGSPLHF. V is TRBV6-6 and J is TRBJ1-6; perhaps TRBD1 as D (6 bases). Germline V gene lookup returns CDR1 MNHNY and CDR2 SVGAGI (reference sequence). This CDR3 spans 14 amino acids. Trimming removed 2 bases at V and 9 bases at J, with 11 bases between.

The rearrangement joins TRBV6-6 to TRBJ1-2, with TRBD1 matching over 7 bases. V lost 5 bases to trimming and J lost 8 bases; unmatched junction nucleotides: 8. Germline-derived CDR1 and CDR2 are MNHNY and SVGAGI (reference sequence). The CDR3 is 13 residues long. CDR3 nucleotide sequence: TGTGCCAGCAGTCCGACGACAGGGCCCGGCTACACCTTC. It is translated as CASSPTTGPGYTF.

The chain couples TRBV27 to TRBJ1-1; D not certain. Germline CDR1 and CDR2: MNHEY and SMNVEV (reference sequence). V gave up 8 bases and J gave up 5 bases, with 12 bases separating them. The CDR3 runs 12 residues. The CDR3 sequence is CASGSVATEAFF. The CDR3 DNA sequence: TGTGCCAGCGGTTCGGTAGCGACTGAAGCTTTCTTT.

The chain combines TRBV7-2 with TRBJ2-3, with 12 bases matching TRBD2. The CDR3 covers 14 residues. CDR1 is SGHTA, CDR2 FQGNSA, per germline. Trimming took 8 bases from V and 4 from J; bases not matched to a gene: 4. The DNA of the CDR3 is TGTGCCAGCGTGGCTAGCGGGAGGGCAGATACGCAGTATTTT. Translation gives CASVASGRADTQYF.

V usage is TRBV5-6 and J usage is TRBJ1-5, with D unresolved. Per the germline V gene, CDR1 is SGHDT and CDR2 is YYEEEE. The V end was cut by 2 bases, the J end by 4 bases, with 4 bases between. The CDR3 length is 12 residues. CDR3 sequence: CASSLENQPQHF. In DNA form, the CDR3 reads TGTGCCAGCAGCTTAGAGAATCAGCCCCAGCATTTT.

The V and J genes are TRBV12-5 and TRBJ1-6; unclear D gene. Trimming cost V 3 bases and J 8 bases, with 8 bases left between them. CDR1 LGHNT and CDR2 FRNRAP come from the germline V gene. This CDR3 spans 13 amino acids. Here the CDR3 DNA reads TGTGCTAGTGGTTTCCGTATTGATTCACCCCTCCACTTT. It codes for CASGFRIDSPLHF.

The chain has TRBV7-6 and TRBJ1-1, with D unresolved. V was trimmed by 7 bases and J by 1 base, leaving 10 bases between them. The CDR3 covers 13 residues. Germline V CDR1 and CDR2: SGHVS, FNYEAQ. This chain's CDR3 is CASKRRPNTEAFF. The CDR3 DNA follows: TGTGCCAGCAAGCGCAGACCGAACACTGAAGCTTTCTTT.

The CDR3 DNA reads as TGTGCCAGCAGCCGAAACCCTATTACGGACAATGAGCAGTTCTTC. This gives the protein CASSRNPITDNEQFF. The chain employs TRBV13 and TRBJ2-1; no firm D call. V gave up 5 bases and J gave up 5 bases, with 16 bases separating them. This CDR3 region has 15 residues. Germline CDR1 reads PRHDT; CDR2 reads FYEKMQ (reference sequence).

This clone was recorded only once. The chain links TRBV7-9 to TRBJ1-4; 9 bases agree with TRBD1. The CDR3 sequence is 14 residues long. Losses at the gene ends were 3 bases for V and 11 bases for J; bases not matched to a gene: 7. Germline V gene sequence: CDR1 SEHNR, CDR2 FQNEAQ (reference sequence). The CDR3: CASSFRTGDGKLFF. The CDR3 nucleotides are TGTGCCAGCAGCTTTCGGACAGGGGATGGGAAACTGTTTTTT.

The chain couples TRBV23-1 to TRBJ2-7; possible D gene TRBD2, 6 bases. Being an ORF, TRBV23-1 has a function that is uncertain. V gave up 7 bases and J gave up 3 bases, with 19 bases separating them. The CDR3 covers 15 residues. In DNA form, the CDR3 reads TGCGCCAGCATCACCGGGACTTTAGAAAACTACGAGCAGTACTTC. The encoded protein is CASITGTLENYEQYF.

The chain employs TRBV30 and TRBJ2-1, with D possibly being TRBD2 (6 bases). This CDR3 is built from 12 residues. Trimming cost V 4 bases and J 6 bases, with 10 bases left between them. The germline gives CDR1 GTSNPN, CDR2 SVGIG (reference sequence). CDR3 amino acids: CAWNWGVNEQFF. CDR3 DNA: TGTGCCTGGAACTGGGGGGTCAATGAGCAGTTCTTC.

This rearrangement joins TRBV6-5 to TRBJ2-1, with TRBD1 matching over 8 bases. The CDR3 spans 12 residues. Germline assignment: CDR1 MNHEY and CDR2 SVGAGI. Trimming took 6 bases from V and 8 from J; bases not matched to a gene: 3. CDR3 loop: CASSRTGYEQFF. The DNA of the CDR3 is TGTGCCAGCAGCAGGACAGGGTATGAGCAGTTCTTC.

V and J are TRBV5-4 and TRBJ1-5; no firm D call. The CDR3 extends over 13 amino acids. The V end was cut by 0 bases, the J end by 5 bases, with 6 bases between. CDR1 SGHNT and CDR2 YYREEE come from the germline V gene (reference sequence). The CDR3 DNA is TGTGCCAGCAGCTTGGATCCTGATCAGCCCCAGCATTTT. Translation gives CASSLDPDQPQHF.

The chain is built from TRBV9 and TRBJ2-6, with unresolved D. Per the germline V gene, CDR1 is SGDLS and CDR2 is YYNGEE. The CDR3 has 14 amino acids. V was shortened by 2 bases and J by 0 bases, with 3 bases between the two germline ends. CDR3 in amino acids: CASSVRSGANVLTF. CDR3 bases: TGTGCCAGCAGCGTCCGCTCTGGGGCCAACGTCCTGACTTTC.

V is TRBV5-5 and J is TRBJ1-4, with D tentatively TRBD1 (6 bases). The germline V gene encodes CDR1 SGHKS and CDR2 YYEKEE (reference sequence). This CDR3 contains 15 residues. V gave up 1 base and J gave up 5 bases, with 12 bases separating them. DNA for the CDR3: TGTGCCAGCAGCTTGTGGGGGGGCGGAAATGAAAAACTGTTTTTT. Residues: CASSLWGGGNEKLFF.

The chain uses TRBV2 and TRBJ1-1; 10 bases match TRBD1. CDR1 is SNHLY and CDR2 is FYNNEI in the germline V gene. V was clipped by 5 bases and J by 5 bases; unmatched bases: 2. This CDR3 is 13 amino acids long. The CDR3 loop is CASSRQGATEAFF. CDR3 nucleotide sequence: TGTGCCAGCAGTCGACAGGGGGCAACTGAAGCTTTCTTT.

The V and J genes are TRBV28 and TRBJ2-1, with 10 bases identical to TRBD2. The CDR3 runs 15 residues. Trimming removed 6 bases from V and 9 bases from J; junction bases left unmatched: 11. CDR1 MDHEN and CDR2 SYDVKM come from the germline V gene. CDR3 nucleotide sequence: TGTGCCAGCAGAAAGACTAGCGGGCCGGCGGGTGAGCAGTTCTTC. Encoded protein: CASRKTSGPAGEQFF.

A word on this clone: Compared with germline, one end of the junction differs, possibly owing to a read error. The chain recombines TRBV5-1 with TRBJ1-6; the match to TRBD1 covers 7 bases. The germline CDR1 and CDR2 sequences are SGHRS and YFSETQ. CDR3 length: 14 amino acids. CDR3 in amino acids: CASTLTGYNSPLHF. For the CDR3, the DNA is TGCGCCAGCACCTTGACAGGGTATAATTCACCCCTCCACTTT.

V and J are TRBV5-1 and TRBJ2-5; TRBD1 aligns across 8 bases. The CDR3 is 16 residues long. Germline V gene lookup returns CDR1 SGHRS and CDR2 YFSETQ. V was clipped by 0 bases and J by 0 bases; unmatched bases: 4. In DNA form, the CDR3 reads TGCGCCAGCAGCTTGGGACAGGGGATTAACCAAGAGACCCAGTACTTC. Protein: CASSLGQGINQETQYF.